This T cell receptor (beta chain) was obtained from a study of cytomegalovirus exposure and HLA in healthy donors. Study-wide points: A later analysis found that most CMV-associated TCR beta chains appeared HLA-restricted. In vitro checks showed that a few CMV-associated chains really do target CMV antigens.

As concerns this clone: Its cognate antigen is unknown.

It was with 60 Vbeta and 13 Jbeta primers that the PCR ran. Using immunoSEQ multiplex PCR, the repertoire was profiled, and TCRdb retains in-frame clones only, with some absent. The table lists more than 75,000 clones, 79% of them singletons. The length of the CDR3 is 12 residues. V lost 6 bases and J 3 bases, leaving 8 bases between the germline ends. The V gene's germline CDR1 is LGHNA and CDR2 YNFKEQ. This TCR was sampled from a woman in her 40s in good health and CMV-seronegative. The V call is TRBV4-2, the J call TRBJ1-1; D not resolved. Sequenced sample: PBMCs. This chain's CDR3 is CASSYRHTEAFF. The CDR3 DNA sequence: TGTGCCAGCAGTTATCGTCACACTGAAGCTTTCTTT.